The clone carrying this T cell receptor (beta chain) was counted only a few times. Its matching antigen is unknown. TCRdb fed the reads into MiXCR, producing one record per CDR3 protein. The sample holds about 360,000 distinct CDR3 sequences, approximately 30% seen once. The source of the sample is a study of T cell repertoires in cytomegalovirus infection. Study at large: In public TCR beta signatures, there were indications of both CMV infection and matching HLA type. Study-wide results and limits: It was HLA-C-restricted CMV-specific TCR beta clonotypes that dominated the response ex vivo.

This CDR3 is built from 17 residues. V was pared by 4 bases and J by 5 bases, with 10 bases of the junction left unmatched. The V gene's germline CDR1 is SGHAT and CDR2 FQNNGV. The V and J genes are TRBV11-2 and TRBJ2-1; 11 bases match TRBD2. The sample in question was cultured PBMCs, obtained from culture after CMV antigen stimulation. The source is a human donor in good health (CMV status not recorded). Some clones in this sample may be carry-over from other donors' samples. In DNA form, the CDR3 reads TGTGCCAGCAGCTCAACTAGCGGGAGAGGGATGAACAATGAGCAGTTCTTC. Translating it yields CASSSTSGRGMNNEQFF.